This T cell receptor (beta chain) derives from a study of blood T cell repertoires in COVID-19. The wider study: Sources were T cells, B-cell-depleted T cells, or PBMCs; the material itself was cDNA or gDNA.

The CDR3 runs to 16 residues. CDR1 and CDR2 from the germline V gene are SGHVS and FQNEAQ. Trimming took off 4 bases at V and 0 bases at J, with 10 bases between the two ends. As handled by the study authors: Amplification of reference gene primers provided the estimated nucleated cell counts. Sequencing was performed with immunoSEQ multiplex PCR; in TCRdb, only in-frame clones are kept and a portion is missing. The DNA gave D and trimming, while V, J and clone size come from that table. The repertoire holds fewer than 200,000 clones, with less than 85% as singletons. This clone was found a few times.

This receptor was obtained from an elderly woman with acute or convalescent COVID-19. Sequencing was performed on peripheral blood. The chain recombines TRBV7-8 with TRBJ1-6; TRBD1 might be the D (6 bases). The CDR3 reads CASSSQGPSYNSPLHF. The CDR3 coding sequence is TGTGCCAGCAGCTCCCAGGGGCCCTCCTATAATTCACCCCTCCACTTT. Filled out from reference TRBV7-8 and TRBJ1-6, the complete variable domain reads GAGVSQSPRYKVAKRGQDVALRCDPISGHVSLFWYQQALGQGPEFLTYFQNEAQLDKSGLPSDRFFAERPEGSVSTLKIQRTQQEDSAVYLCASSSQGPSYNSPLHFGNGTRLTVT.